The rows below give T cell receptor beta chains drawn from one sample of a study of T cells after yellow fever vaccination. MiXCR, applied by TCRdb to the 5' RACE reads, yields one record per CDR3 protein. This sample has some 290,000 distinct CDR3 sequences, with around 10% found just once. Source: CD4+ T cells sorted from PBMCs, taken 45 days after the yellow fever booster vaccination. The receptors were gathered from a man between 18 and 29 years old who received the YFV17D yellow fever vaccine. The CDR3 runs from the conserved cysteine through the conserved F or W. D genes are given only for firm matches. Rows may omit the clone size; those that give it use once, few, many or a size class.

14,TRBV5-5,NA,NA,TRBJ2-5,TGTGCCAGCAGCTTGGGGGGTTACGGAGAGACCCAGTACTTC,CASSLGGYGETQYF
12,TRBV18,few,NA,TRBJ2-5,TGTGCCAGCTCACCGGTCCCAGAGACCCAGTACTTC,CASSPVPETQYF
14,TRBV7-2,NA,NA,TRBJ2-7,TGTGCCAGCAGCACGGGACGGATCTCCTACGAGCAGTACTTC,CASSTGRISYEQYF
13,TRBV5-6,many,NA,TRBJ1-4,TGTGCCAGCAGCTTCGACAGATCTGAAAAACTGTTTTTT,CASSFDRSEKLFF
16,TRBV4-2,many,TRBD1,TRBJ2-7,TGTGCCAGCAGCCTACACCCGGGACAGGGTGGCAACGAGCAGTACTTC,CASSLHPGQGGNEQYF
14,TRBV7-2,NA,NA,TRBJ2-3,TGTGCCAGCAGCTCCCTGGGAGTGAGAGATACGCAGTATTTT,CASSSLGVRDTQYF
18,TRBV4-3,NA,NA,TRBJ1-3,TGCGCCAGCAGCCGTATGCCGGCCGGGGCGCAGACTGGAAACACCATATATTTT,CASSRMPAGAQTGNTIYF
13,TRBV28,NA,NA,TRBJ2-5,TGTGCCAGCAGTCGCCCAAACCAAGAGACCCAGTACTTC,CASSRPNQETQYF
10,TRBV20-1,NA,NA,TRBJ1-3,TGCAGTGCCGGGGGAAACACCATATATTTT,CSAGGNTIYF
13,TRBV3-1,NA,NA,TRBJ1-2,TGTGCCAGCAGCATTACATCCGTCTATGGCTACACCTTC,CASSITSVYGYTF
13,TRBV20-1,NA,NA,TRBJ2-1,TGCAGTGCCCCGGAGACTGGTTACAATGAGCAGTTCTTC,CSAPETGYNEQFF
13,TRBV20-1,few,NA,TRBJ2-1,TGCAGTGCTAGAGATCCGACTGTCAATGAGCAGTTCTTC,CSARDPTVNEQFF
16,TRBV4-3,many,NA,TRBJ2-1,TGCGCCAGCAGCCAAGTAGGCGCGGGTATTTCGAATGAGCAGTTCTTC,CASSQVGAGISNEQFF
14,TRBV6-5,many,NA,TRBJ2-2,TGTGCCAGCAGTGTAGCTTCGAACACCGGGGAGCTGTTTTTT,CASSVASNTGELFF
13,TRBV7-2,many,NA,TRBJ2-1,TGTGCCAGCACCGCCGGCCGTTACAATGAGCAGTTCTTC,CASTAGRYNEQFF
15,TRBV4-3,NA,NA,TRBJ1-2,TGCGCCAGCAGCCAAGACGAGGTCTGGGGCTATGGCTACACCTTC,CASSQDEVWGYGYTF
14,TRBV5-5,many,TRBD1,TRBJ2-7,TGTGCCAGCAGCCGGGGGCAGGGGGCTTACGAGCAGTACTTC,CASSRGQGAYEQYF
14,TRBV4-1,few,NA,TRBJ1-1,TGCGCCAGCAGCCAAGTTCCAGGTACCGCCAAAGCTTTCTTT,CASSQVPGTAKAFF
15,TRBV6-5,NA,NA,TRBJ1-2,TGTGCCAGCAGTTACTCACCAGGTCGGAACTATGGCTACACCTTC,CASSYSPGRNYGYTF
14,TRBV7-2,NA,NA,TRBJ1-2,TGTGCCAGCAGCTTAGCAGGGGCGTACTATGGCTACACCTTC,CASSLAGAYYGYTF
17,TRBV6-1,few,TRBD2,TRBJ2-3,TGTGCCAGCAGTGAAGAGGGAGCGGGGGTCCCGATAGATACGCAGTATTTT,CASSEEGAGVPIDTQYF
15,TRBV20-1,NA,NA,TRBJ1-5,TGCAGTGCTCCCCGGGGCCAGGGGAGCAATCAGCCCCAGCATTTT,CSAPRGQGSNQPQHF
13,TRBV28,few,NA,TRBJ1-3,TGTGCCAGCACCCAGATATCTGGAAACACCATATATTTT,CASTQISGNTIYF
13,TRBV4-3,many,NA,TRBJ2-3,TGCGCCAGCAGCCAGACCATAAGCGATACGCAGTATTTT,CASSQTISDTQYF
17,TRBV9,many,NA,TRBJ2-1,TGTGCCAGCAGCGTAGGGACCGGGACGGCCGCCTACAATGAGCAGTTCTTC,CASSVGTGTAAYNEQFF
14,TRBV28,many,TRBD1,TRBJ2-1,TGTGCCAGCAGTGGACAGGGAGTAGATAGTGAGCAGTTCTTC,CASSGQGVDSEQFF
22,TRBV9,NA,TRBD2,TRBJ2-3,TGTGCCAGCAGCCCAAGAGGGGGAGCTAGCGGGGGGAACCGCGGGGTCCCAGATACGCAGTATTTT,CASSPRGGASGGNRGVPDTQYF
15,TRBV5-1,NA,NA,TRBJ2-3,TGCGCCTCAGCCCCGGGGCGTCGCGACACAGATACGCAGTATTTT,CASAPGRRDTDTQYF
15,TRBV12-3/TRBV12-4,NA,TRBD1,TRBJ2-2,TGTGCCAGCAGGGCCGACAGGGGACTTACCGGGGAGCTGTTTTTT,CASRADRGLTGELFF
14,TRBV20-1,few,NA,TRBJ2-3,TGCAGTGCTAGAATAAGGGGATCGACAGATACGCAGTATTTT,CSARIRGSTDTQYF
14,TRBV5-5,few,NA,TRBJ1-5,TGTGCCAGCAGCTTCGAGGGCGGGCGGGCAGCCCAGCATTTT,CASSFEGGRAAQHF
12,TRBV29-1,few,NA,TRBJ1-1,TGCAGCGTCGGTAGGGTGAACACTGAAGCTTTCTTT,CSVGRVNTEAFF
15,TRBV3-1,few,NA,TRBJ2-1,TGTGCCAGCAGCCACGACAGCGGCATGTACAATGAGCAGTTCTTC,CASSHDSGMYNEQFF
15,TRBV6-5,NA,NA,TRBJ2-5,TGTGCCAGCAGTTACGGAAACGGGGGTCAAGAGACCCAGTACTTC,CASSYGNGGQETQYF
16,TRBV29-1,few,TRBD1,TRBJ1-1,TGCAGCGCTGGGGGGACAGGGGGCCTTTTGAACACTGAAGCTTTCTTT,CSAGGTGGLLNTEAFF
17,TRBV7-7,few,NA,TRBJ2-6,TGTGCCAGCAGGCCGGGACACTGGAAGTCTGGGGCCAACGTCCTGACTTTC,CASRPGHWKSGANVLTF
17,TRBV5-1,few,NA,TRBJ2-3,TGCGCCAGTATACTCAACCCGACAAGGTTAAGCACAGATACGCAGTATTTT,CASILNPTRLSTDTQYF
15,TRBV4-3,NA,NA,TRBJ2-3,TGCGCCAGCAGCCAAGATCTCGGCCGCCGAGATACGCAGTATTTT,CASSQDLGRRDTQYF
17,TRBV21-1,NA,NA,TRBJ1-6,TGTGCCAGCAGCACTACGGATGGGACAGGGGGCAATTCACCCCTCCACTTT,CASSTTDGTGGNSPLHF
14,TRBV27,few,NA,TRBJ2-2,TGTGCCAGCTCACTTTCATTGGGGTCCGGGGAGCTGTTTTTT,CASSLSLGSGELFF
13,TRBV19,NA,NA,TRBJ1-1,TGTGCCAGTAGCTGGGGGCGAGACACTGAAGCTTTCTTT,CASSWGRDTEAFF
12,TRBV6-6,NA,NA,TRBJ2-5,TGTGCCAGCAGGAGAGGGAGGGAGACCCAGTACTTC,CASRRGRETQYF
18,TRBV4-2,few,NA,TRBJ2-1,TGTGCCAGCAGCCAAGGTCGGCTAGCTCGGGGGTCCAACAATGAGCAGTTCTTC,CASSQGRLARGSNNEQFF
15,TRBV24-1,NA,TRBD1,TRBJ2-5,TGTGCCACCAGTGATACGACAGGGGCGCAAGAGACCCAGTACTTC,CATSDTTGAQETQYF
12,TRBV18,NA,NA,TRBJ1-1,TGTGCCAGCTCAGCCCCGAACACTGAAGCTTTCTTT,CASSAPNTEAFF
14,TRBV28,NA,TRBD1,TRBJ1-5,TGTGCAAGCAACCCAGGGGGGACCGGGCAGCCCCAGCATTTT,CASNPGGTGQPQHF
15,TRBV2,many,NA,TRBJ1-5,TGTGCCAGCAGTGATGTCGGGGGTAGTGATCAGCCCCAGCATTTT,CASSDVGGSDQPQHF
12,TRBV18,many,TRBD1,TRBJ2-7,TGTGCCAGCTCTAGGACAGGGGTCGAGCAGTACTTC,CASSRTGVEQYF
15,TRBV15,few,NA,TRBJ1-1,TGTGCCACCAGCAGAGGAGGGGTGGCGAACACTGAAGCTTTCTTT,CATSRGGVANTEAFF
16,TRBV14,NA,NA,TRBJ2-3,TGTGCCAGCAGCCAAGATCGGGGTCGCAGCACAGATACGCAGTATTTT,CASSQDRGRSTDTQYF
13,TRBV20-1,NA,NA,TRBJ2-3,TGCAGTGCTAGAGGGACAGACACAGATACGCAGTATTTT,CSARGTDTDTQYF
10,TRBV12-3/TRBV12-4,few,NA,TRBJ2-1,TGTGCCAGCAGTTTAGGGTCGCAGTTCTTC,CASSLGSQFF
13,TRBV29-1,NA,TRBD2,TRBJ2-1,TGCAGCGTTGACCCGGCGGGGGTGTTTGAGCAGTTCTTC,CSVDPAGVFEQFF
13,TRBV5-6,NA,TRBD1,TRBJ2-5,TGTGCCAGCAGTAAGGCAGGGGGCGAGACCCAGTACTTC,CASSKAGGETQYF
10,TRBV10-3,NA,NA,TRBJ2-3,TGTGCCACGGGTGCAGATACGCAGTATTTT,CATGADTQYF
14,TRBV7-8,NA,NA,TRBJ1-6,TGTGCCAGCAGCTTAGAAGTCTATAATTCACCCCTCCACTTT,CASSLEVYNSPLHF
13,TRBV9,NA,NA,TRBJ2-1,TGTGCCAGCAGCGTAGGAGGAGGTATGGGGCAGTTCTTC,CASSVGGGMGQFF
16,TRBV7-2,many,NA,TRBJ2-6,TGTGCCAGCAGCTTAAATCCCTACTCTGGGGCCAACGTCCTGACTTTC,CASSLNPYSGANVLTF
15,TRBV7-6,many,NA,TRBJ2-3,TGTGCCAGCAGTCCCACTAGGGCCTCAGGAGATACGCAGTATTTT,CASSPTRASGDTQYF